The 15 T cell receptor beta chains below all came from one sample that was sequenced in a study of T cells after yellow fever vaccination. TCRdb passed the 5' RACE reads through MiXCR, listing each CDR3 protein once. This sample carries 300,000 or so distinct CDR3 sequences, roughly 8% of them seen once, and the ten largest clones take 17%. The material sequenced was PBMCs, taken 45 days after the first yellow fever vaccination. The source is a young man who received the YFV17D yellow fever vaccine.

This clonotype was detected only a few times. The rearrangement links TRBV20-1 to TRBJ2-1; 12 bases align to TRBD2. Germline assignment: CDR1 DFQATT and CDR2 SNEGSKA (reference sequence). V lost 5 bases to trimming and J lost 5 bases; unmatched junction nucleotides: 4. The CDR3 covers 14 residues. DNA for the CDR3: TGCAGTGCTGCCCGACTAGCGGGGGACAATGAGCAGTTCTTC. Translation gives CSAARLAGDNEQFF.

There are many counts of this clonotype. This chain uses TRBV4-2 with TRBJ1-2, with D perhaps matching TRBD1 (5 bases). In germline, CDR1 is LGHNA, CDR2 YNFKEQ. The CDR3 length is 15 residues. V was pared by 0 bases and J by 8 bases, with 16 bases between. CDR3: CASSQEDNSRRGYTF. The CDR3 coding sequence is TGTGCCAGCAGCCAAGAGGACAACTCCAGACGGGGCTACACCTTC.

This clonotype was detected a few times. The chain recombines TRBV27 with TRBJ2-7; D is ambiguous. The V gene lost 7 bases and the J gene lost 2 bases, with 18 bases spanning the gap. Germline CDR1 MNHEY, CDR2 SMNVEV (reference sequence). This CDR3 region has 15 residues. CDR3 sequence (DNA): TGTGCCAGCACTTCCCACCGGCAGGCGCCCTACGAGCAGTACTTC. It yields the protein CASTSHRQAPYEQYF.

Only a few counts were recorded for this clonotype. The chain links TRBV7-9 to TRBJ2-2; D remains ambiguous. CDR1 SEHNR and CDR2 FQNEAQ come from the germline V gene (reference sequence). The CDR3 runs to 13 residues. V was clipped by 5 bases and J by 5 bases, with 9 bases between them. CDR3 in DNA: TGTGCCAGCAGCATGACTCCAACCGGGGAGCTGTTTTTT. This gives the protein CASSMTPTGELFF.

V and J are TRBV18 and TRBJ2-1; TRBD2 might be the D (5 bases). This CDR3 is built from 14 residues. Germline-derived CDR1 and CDR2 are KGHSH and LQKENI. V shed 3 bases and J shed 4 bases, with 10 bases lying between them. This CDR3 reads CASSPDLTYNEQFF. CDR3 nucleotide sequence: TGTGCCAGCTCACCGGACTTGACTTACAATGAGCAGTTCTTC.

This clonotype came up a few times. DNA for the CDR3: TGCGCCAGCAGCCAAGATGGACCTAGGAGGCAAGAGACCCAGTACTTC. Amino acid sequence: CASSQDGPRRQETQYF. The chain uses TRBV4-3 and TRBJ2-5, with D perhaps matching TRBD2 (5 bases). From germline, CDR1 is LGHNA and CDR2 YSLEER. This CDR3 region has 16 residues. V lost 0 bases, J lost 2 bases, and 13 bases lay in between.

To note about this clonotype: The junction and the germline gene differ at one end; a read error may be behind it. The chain employs TRBV3-1 and TRBJ1-1; 8 nucleotides agree with TRBD1. The germline gives CDR1 LGHDT, CDR2 YNNKEL (reference sequence). The length of the CDR3 is 17 residues. CDR3 region: CATSQAYGQGLNTEAFF. In nucleotides, the CDR3 is TGTGCCACCAGCCAAGCCTACGGACAGGGCCTGAACACTGAAGCTTTCTTT. Full variable domain (remainder filled in from reference TRBV3-1 and TRBJ1-1): DTAVSQTPKYLVTQMGNDKSIKCEQNLGHDTMYWYKQDSKKFLKIMFSYNNKELIINETVPNRFSPKSPDKAHLNLHINSLELGDSAVYFCATSQAYGQGLNTEAFFGQGTRLTVV.

This chain joins TRBV29-1 and TRBJ2-7; possible D gene TRBD1, 6 bases. This CDR3 has 12 amino acids. In germline, CDR1 is SQVTM, CDR2 ANQGSEA. With 6 bases removed from V and 3 bases from J, the gap between germline ends came to 12 bases. The CDR3 DNA is TGCAGCGTCAACGGACAGAGCTACGAGCAGTACTTC. The encoded protein is CSVNGQSYEQYF.

This clonotype occurred a few times. The chain has TRBV6-2 or TRBV6-3 and TRBJ2-7; the match to TRBD2 covers 8 bases. CDR3 length equals 14 residues. Germline V gene lookup returns CDR1 MNHEY and CDR2 SVGEGT. With V trimmed by 6 bases and J by 6 bases, 10 bases remained unmatched. The chain's CDR3 is CASRGSGASAEQYV. In nucleotides, the CDR3 is TGTGCCAGCAGAGGTAGCGGGGCCTCCGCCGAGCAGTACGTC.

This clonotype was detected a few times. The V and J genes are TRBV4-2 and TRBJ2-3; D not certain. Deletions cut 1 base from V and 6 bases from J, with 14 bases between. CDR3 length: 15 residues. Germline lookup yields CDR1 LGHNA and CDR2 YNFKEQ. This CDR3 reads CASSQGTSVPDTQYF. CDR3 coding DNA: TGTGCCAGCAGCCAAGGGACGTCTGTCCCGGATACGCAGTATTTT.

V is TRBV7-2 and J is TRBJ2-1; D gene uncertain. The CDR3 is 15 residues long. Germline CDR1 SGHTA, CDR2 FQGNSA. The germline V and J ends were trimmed by 10 bases and 5 bases, with 21 bases remaining between them. CDR3 region: CAILVYGPLNNEQFF. The CDR3, as DNA: TGTGCCATCCTTGTCTACGGGCCCCTCAACAATGAGCAGTTCTTC. Using reference TRBV7-2 and TRBJ2-1 for the parts outside the CDR3, the full variable domain is GAGVSQSPSNKVTEKGKDVELRCDPISGHTALYWYRQSLGQGLEFLIYFQGNSAPDKSGLPSDRFSAERTGGSVSTLTIQRTQQEDSAVYLCAILVYGPLNNEQFFGPGTRLTVL.

The V call is TRBV7-2, the J call TRBJ1-5; D unresolved. Trimming took off 2 bases at V and 0 bases at J, with 8 bases between the two ends. This CDR3 has 15 amino acids. Germline values: CDR1 SGHTA, CDR2 FQGNSA. CDR3 nucleotide sequence: TGTGCCAGCAGCTTAATTCAGTTTAGCAATCAGCCCCAGCATTTT. Translation: CASSLIQFSNQPQHF.

The chain couples TRBV10-3 to TRBJ1-2; D unresolved. Trimming took 2 bases from V and 0 from J, leaving 7 bases between them. The CDR3 is 14 amino acids. The germline V gene encodes CDR1 ENHRY and CDR2 SYGVKD. DNA of the CDR3: TGTGCCATCAGTGAGACGGCCACTAACTATGGCTACACCTTC. Translating gives CAISETATNYGYTF.

This clonotype has just a few counts. V usage is TRBV6-2 or TRBV6-3 and J usage is TRBJ2-3; unclear D gene. Germline CDR1 and CDR2: MNHEY and SVGEGT. V was pared by 4 bases and J by 0 bases, with 11 bases between. CDR3 length: 15 amino acids. CDR3 sequence reads: CASSFRVRSTDTQYF. The CDR3 nucleotides are TGTGCCAGCAGTTTCCGGGTCCGAAGCACAGATACGCAGTATTTT.

This clonotype has only a few counts. The V and J genes are TRBV7-2 and TRBJ2-2; D remains unclear. Trimming cost V 7 bases and J 5 bases, with 14 bases left between them. Germline loops: CDR1 SGHTA, CDR2 FQGNSA. The CDR3 length is 14 residues. The chain's CDR3 is CASTSETETGELFF. In nucleotides, the CDR3 is TGTGCCAGCACCAGTGAGACGGAAACCGGGGAGCTGTTTTTT. The complete variable domain, with remaining parts taken from reference TRBV7-2 and TRBJ2-2, reads GAGVSQSPSNKVTEKGKDVELRCDPISGHTALYWYRQSLGQGLEFLIYFQGNSAPDKSGLPSDRFSAERTGGSVSTLTIQRTQQEDSAVYLCASTSETETGELFFGEGSRLTVL.